This entry lists 25 T cell receptor beta chains sequenced from one sample in a study. TCRdb reprocessed the 5' RACE reads via MiXCR and lists one record per CDR3 protein. The table lists 35,000 to 45,000 distinct CDR3 sequences, 22% of them singletons, with around 4% in the top ten. Treg sorting used a CD4+CD25+CD127-/low gate. The material sequenced was Tregs sorted from a lymph node. The receptors here all came from a female donor with breast cancer.

This clonotype was observed a handful of times. At one boundary the junction diverges from the germline segment, which might be a read error. The V call is TRBV4-2, the J call TRBJ1-5, with no clear D. The CDR3 consists of 13 residues. Germline V gene lookup returns CDR1 LGHNA and CDR2 YNFKEQ. CDR3 sequence reads: CASSQDHNQPQHF. CDR3 sequence (DNA): TGTGCCAGCAGTCAAGACCATAATCAGCCCCAGCATTTT.

The V gene is TRBV4-1, the J gene TRBJ2-5, with D possibly TRBD1 on 6 matching bases. The V end lost 3 bases, the J end lost 4 bases, and 18 bases lay between the germline ends. This CDR3 spans 16 amino acids. From germline, CDR1 is MGHRA and CDR2 YSYEKL. The CDR3 DNA follows: TGCGCCAGCAGCCAGGGCGTAATACAGGGAAGAGAGACCCAGTACTTC. It yields the protein CASSQGVIQGRETQYF.

This rearrangement joins TRBV20-1 to TRBJ2-4, with 14 bases fitting TRBD2. Germline V lookup: CDR1 DFQATT, CDR2 SNEGSKA (reference sequence). V shed 3 bases and J 5 bases; nucleotides not matched to a gene: 9. The CDR3 runs to 17 residues. Here the CDR3 DNA reads TGCAGTGCTAGGGATTCCCTGGGACTAGCGGGAGAAAACATTCAGTACTTC. This gives the protein CSARDSLGLAGENIQYF.

This clonotype was seen only a few times. The gene calls are TRBV5-1 and TRBJ2-1; D tentatively fits TRBD1 or TRBD2 (5 bases each). Deletions cut 2 bases from V and 7 bases from J, with 19 bases between. Germline V gene lookup returns CDR1 SGHRS and CDR2 YFSETQ. The CDR3 is 16 amino acids. The CDR3 DNA reads as TGCGCCAGCAGCTTATCAGGGATCGGGGTACGAAATGAGCAGTTCTTC. Protein product: CASSLSGIGVRNEQFF.

This clonotype was seen at least ten times. This chain connects TRBV6-5 to TRBJ2-7; weak D call: TRBD2 (6 bases). Trimming shortened V by 2 bases and J by 4 bases, and 12 bases separated the two germline ends. The length of the CDR3 is 14 residues. CDR1 MNHEY and CDR2 SVGAGI come from the germline V gene. CDR3 DNA sequence: TGTGCCAGCAGTTACCGGGGGATCGTATACGAGCAGTACTTC. It encodes CASSYRGIVYEQYF.

This clonotype was picked up a small number of times. The chain links TRBV11-2 to TRBJ1-1; D gene ambiguous. Germline assignment: CDR1 SGHAT and CDR2 FQNNGV. V lost 5 bases and J 5 bases, leaving 18 bases between the germline ends. This CDR3 has 15 amino acids. Written as DNA, the CDR3 is TGTGCCAGCAGCCAGTGGTCGCCGGGTGGTACTGAAGCTTTCTTT. Its protein product is CASSQWSPGGTEAFF.

The chain employs TRBV10-2 and TRBJ2-5, with D unresolved. Deletions cut 10 bases from V and 5 bases from J, with 17 bases between. The CDR3 runs to 13 residues. The germline CDR1 and CDR2 sequences are WSHSY and SAAADI. The CDR3 reads CATQSRKMETQYF. CDR3 nucleotide sequence: TGCGCCACACAATCTAGGAAGATGGAGACCCAGTACTTC.

This chain uses TRBV4-1 with TRBJ1-2, with a possible D match to TRBD1 (6 bases). Trimming removed 2 bases at V and 10 bases at J, with 14 bases between. Per germline, CDR1 MGHRA and CDR2 YSYEKL. The CDR3 has 13 residues. The CDR3 region is CASSQITGFDYTF. The CDR3 DNA is TGCGCCAGCAGCCAAATAACAGGGTTTGACTACACCTTC.

The chain carries TRBV12-3 or TRBV12-4 and TRBJ1-5; 7 bases align to TRBD1. The CDR3 sequence is 15 residues long. Unmatched junction bases numbered 7, after V lost 1 base and J lost 7 bases. CDR3 sequence reads: CASSLEPQGSQPQHF. Written as DNA, the CDR3 is TGTGCCAGCAGTTTAGAGCCACAGGGGAGCCAGCCCCAGCATTTT.

This clonotype was recorded many times. CDR3 protein: CASSPTGAKGGYTF. DNA of the CDR3: TGCGCCAGCAGCCCAACAGGGGCTAAGGGTGGCTACACCTTC. The genes are TRBV5-1 and TRBJ1-2; 7 nucleotides match TRBD1. From germline, CDR1 is SGHRS and CDR2 YFSETQ. There are 14 residues in the CDR3. After removal of 4 bases from V and 7 bases from J, the junction contained 10 bases not matched to a gene.

This clonotype has more than one count but fewer than ten. The chain employs TRBV30 and TRBJ2-1; D is undetermined. Germline V CDR1 and CDR2: GTSNPN, SVGIG (reference sequence). The CDR3 covers 11 residues. Trimming stripped 1 base from V and 9 bases from J, with 7 bases between. CDR3 bases: TGTGCCTGGAGTGGCCCTCGTGAGCAGTTCTTC. This encodes CAWSGPREQFF.

This clonotype was detected many times. The chain has TRBV15 and TRBJ2-1; 8 nucleotides align to TRBD1. CDR3 length: 16 amino acids. Unmatched junction bases numbered 4, after V lost 3 bases and J lost 0 bases. Germline loops: CDR1 LNHNV, CDR2 YYDKDF (reference sequence). The CDR3 here is CATSRGDRGSYNEQFF. In DNA form, the CDR3 reads TGTGCCACCAGCAGGGGCGACAGGGGCTCCTACAATGAGCAGTTCTTC. Using reference TRBV15 and TRBJ2-1 for the parts outside the CDR3, the full variable domain is DAMVIQNPRYQVTQFGKPVTLSCSQTLNHNVMYWYQQKSSQAPKLLFHYYDKDFNNEADTPDNFQSRRPNTSFCFLDIRSPGLGDTAMYLCATSRGDRGSYNEQFFGPGTRLTVL.

V and J are TRBV11-2 and TRBJ2-2; D could derive from TRBD1 or TRBD2 (5 bases each). There are 14 residues in the CDR3. V lost 1 base to trimming and J lost 6 bases, with 9 bases between them. Germline V gives CDR1 SGHAT, CDR2 FQNNGV. CDR3: CASSLGMGAGELFF. CDR3 nucleotides: TGTGCCAGCAGCTTAGGGATGGGGGCCGGGGAGCTGTTTTTT.

Concerning this clonotype itself: A much larger clone is a single base away; this may be a read error. V is TRBV20-1 and J is TRBJ2-1; TRBD1 matches 8 bases. Germline-derived CDR1 and CDR2 are DFQATT and SNEGSKA (reference sequence). The CDR3 length is 14 residues. The CDR3 DNA reads as TGCGGTGCTAAGGGACAGGTATCCTACAATGAGCAGTTCTTC. This translates into CGAKGQVSYNEQFF.

V and J are TRBV9 and TRBJ2-3, with D perhaps assigned TRBD1 or TRBD2 (6 bases each). This CDR3 is 15 amino acids long. CDR1 SGDLS and CDR2 YYNGEE come from the germline V gene. The V end was cut by 7 bases, the J end by 0 bases, with 15 bases between. In DNA, the CDR3 is TGTGCCAGCGCCGAGGGGGGCGGGAGCACAGATACGCAGTATTTT. Its translation: CASAEGGGSTDTQYF. The whole variable domain, filled in from reference TRBV9 and TRBJ2-3, reads DSGVTQTPKHLITATGQRVTLRCSPRSGDLSVYWYQQSLDQGLQFLIQYYNGEERAKGNILERFSAQQFPDLHSELNLSSLELGDSALYFCASAEGGGSTDTQYFGPGTRLTVL.

This clonotype was observed many times. Relative to the germline gene, one junction end is altered; a read error may explain this. The rearrangement joins TRBV19 to TRBJ2-1, with a possible D match to TRBD2 (6 bases). Looked up from germline, CDR1 is LNHDA and CDR2 is SQIVND (reference sequence). CDR3 length: 12 residues. The CDR3 here is CASSKPGLGLEF. CDR3 nucleotide sequence: TGTGCCAGTAGTAAACCGGGACTGGGCTTGGAGTTC. The full variable domain, with the rest looked up from reference TRBV19 and TRBJ2-1, is DGGITQSPKYLFRKEGQNVTLSCEQNLNHDAMYWYRQDPGQGLRLIYYSQIVNDFQKGDIAEGYSVSREKKESFPLTVTSAQKNPTAFYLCASSKPGLGLEFGPGTRLTVL.

This clonotype was seen only a few times. The genes are TRBV5-1 and TRBJ2-1; 12 bases align to TRBD2. This CDR3 is 15 amino acids long. V lost 4 bases, J lost 8 bases, and 7 bases stayed unmatched. Germline V gene lookup returns CDR1 SGHRS and CDR2 YFSETQ. The CDR3 nucleotides read TGCGCCAGCAGCCGTCTAGCGGGAGGGCCCGATGAGCAGTTCTTC. It is translated as CASSRLAGGPDEQFF.

This clonotype was recorded at least ten times. The J gene is TRBJ2-7, the V gene TRBV27, with D possibly TRBD1 on 5 matching bases. CDR1 is MNHEY, CDR2 SMNVEV, per germline (reference sequence). This CDR3 comprises 14 residues. Trimming pared 6 bases from V and 3 bases from J, leaving 15 bases between. CDR3 amino acids: CASSFRRGGYEQYF. CDR3 DNA sequence: TGTGCCAGCAGCTTCCGTAGGGGCGGCTACGAGCAGTACTTC.

Note on this clonotype: One base away lies a much larger clone, so this may be a sequencing read error. The V gene is TRBV20-1, the J gene TRBJ2-3, with 8 bases that match TRBD2. Germline V lookup: CDR1 DFQATT, CDR2 SNEGSKA (reference sequence). This CDR3 region has 14 residues. The CDR3 DNA is TGCGGTGCCGCATTAGCGGGGAGCACAGATACGCAGTATTTT. Its translation: CGAALAGSTDTQYF.

This clonotype was seen more than once but under ten times. The junction differs from germline at one of its ends, possibly a read error. The chain couples TRBV4-2 to TRBJ2-3, with D possibly being TRBD2 (6 bases). The CDR3 is 18 residues long. Germline loops: CDR1 LGHNA, CDR2 YNFKEQ. The CDR3 loop reads CASGQDPPAGSSADTQYF. CDR3 in DNA: TGTGCCAGCGGCCAAGATCCCCCCGCGGGAAGTAGCGCAGATACGCAGTATTTT.

Here the CDR3 reads CSVEMTSGSHTGELFF. Here the CDR3 DNA reads TGCAGCGTTGAAATGACTAGCGGGAGTCACACCGGGGAGCTGTTTTTT. The chain uses TRBV29-1 and TRBJ2-2; 12 bases agree with TRBD2. CDR1 and CDR2 from the germline V gene are SQVTM and ANQGSEA. The length of the CDR3 is 16 residues. With V trimmed by 2 bases and J by 3 bases, 4 bases remained unmatched.

The chain has TRBV9 and TRBJ1-1; no clear D gene. This CDR3 has 14 residues. The germline CDR1 and CDR2 sequences are SGDLS and YYNGEE. V was trimmed by 2 bases and J by 1 base, leaving 9 bases between them. CDR3 nucleotide sequence: TGTGCCAGCAGCGTCTCAGGCGGGAACACTGAAGCTTTCTTT. The encoded protein is CASSVSGGNTEAFF.

This clonotype was observed a few times. One end of the junction varies from germline; a read error may be responsible. V is TRBV5-1 and J is TRBJ2-1; no clear D. The germline CDR1 and CDR2 sequences are SGHRS and YFSETQ. The CDR3 contains 16 residues. CDR3 coding DNA: TGCGCCAGCAGCTTGGACGACGCCCCCGGCCACAATGGGCAGTTCTTC. This translates into CASSLDDAPGHNGQFF.

This clonotype was observed at least ten times. The chain links TRBV15 to TRBJ2-1; TRBD1 or TRBD2 may be the D gene (5 bases each). The CDR3 loop spans 14 amino acids. V gave up 3 bases and J gave up 2 bases, with 8 bases separating them. Germline CDR1 is LNHNV and CDR2 is YYDKDF (reference sequence). CDR3 amino acids: CATSSGTTYNEQFF. CDR3 nucleotide sequence: TGTGCCACCAGCAGCGGGACGACCTACAATGAGCAGTTCTTC.

The gene calls are TRBV27 and TRBJ1-1; D is undetermined. Germline CDR1 and CDR2: MNHEY and SMNVEV (reference sequence). The germline V and J ends were trimmed by 4 bases and 11 bases, with 20 bases remaining between them. The CDR3 is 14 amino acids. The CDR3 DNA sequence: TGTGCCAGCAGTTCTAATTTAGAGGGAGAGCGGGCTTTCTTT. This sequence encodes CASSSNLEGERAFF.